This record looks at one TCR beta chain sequence and its context. Both 60 Vbeta primers and 13 Jbeta primers went into the PCR. Here immunoSEQ multiplex PCR was the method, and the copy in TCRdb shows in-frame clones only, minus some. The table shows 150,000 to 200,000 clones, with approximately 82% occurring only once. The record originates from a study of cytomegalovirus exposure and HLA in healthy donors. The CDR3 consists of 17 residues. Unmatched junction bases numbered 11, after V lost 5 bases and J lost 1 base. Germline V gene lookup returns CDR1 SGHRS and CDR2 YFSETQ. The sequencing input was PBMCs. The sequence came from a male donor in good health and CMV-seropositive. The chain uses TRBV5-1 and TRBJ2-1; TRBD2 aligns across 8 bases. CDR3 region: CASSYLPSGSSYNEQFF. The CDR3 nucleotides are TGCGCCAGCAGTTATCTTCCTAGCGGGTCTTCCTACAATGAGCAGTTCTTC.